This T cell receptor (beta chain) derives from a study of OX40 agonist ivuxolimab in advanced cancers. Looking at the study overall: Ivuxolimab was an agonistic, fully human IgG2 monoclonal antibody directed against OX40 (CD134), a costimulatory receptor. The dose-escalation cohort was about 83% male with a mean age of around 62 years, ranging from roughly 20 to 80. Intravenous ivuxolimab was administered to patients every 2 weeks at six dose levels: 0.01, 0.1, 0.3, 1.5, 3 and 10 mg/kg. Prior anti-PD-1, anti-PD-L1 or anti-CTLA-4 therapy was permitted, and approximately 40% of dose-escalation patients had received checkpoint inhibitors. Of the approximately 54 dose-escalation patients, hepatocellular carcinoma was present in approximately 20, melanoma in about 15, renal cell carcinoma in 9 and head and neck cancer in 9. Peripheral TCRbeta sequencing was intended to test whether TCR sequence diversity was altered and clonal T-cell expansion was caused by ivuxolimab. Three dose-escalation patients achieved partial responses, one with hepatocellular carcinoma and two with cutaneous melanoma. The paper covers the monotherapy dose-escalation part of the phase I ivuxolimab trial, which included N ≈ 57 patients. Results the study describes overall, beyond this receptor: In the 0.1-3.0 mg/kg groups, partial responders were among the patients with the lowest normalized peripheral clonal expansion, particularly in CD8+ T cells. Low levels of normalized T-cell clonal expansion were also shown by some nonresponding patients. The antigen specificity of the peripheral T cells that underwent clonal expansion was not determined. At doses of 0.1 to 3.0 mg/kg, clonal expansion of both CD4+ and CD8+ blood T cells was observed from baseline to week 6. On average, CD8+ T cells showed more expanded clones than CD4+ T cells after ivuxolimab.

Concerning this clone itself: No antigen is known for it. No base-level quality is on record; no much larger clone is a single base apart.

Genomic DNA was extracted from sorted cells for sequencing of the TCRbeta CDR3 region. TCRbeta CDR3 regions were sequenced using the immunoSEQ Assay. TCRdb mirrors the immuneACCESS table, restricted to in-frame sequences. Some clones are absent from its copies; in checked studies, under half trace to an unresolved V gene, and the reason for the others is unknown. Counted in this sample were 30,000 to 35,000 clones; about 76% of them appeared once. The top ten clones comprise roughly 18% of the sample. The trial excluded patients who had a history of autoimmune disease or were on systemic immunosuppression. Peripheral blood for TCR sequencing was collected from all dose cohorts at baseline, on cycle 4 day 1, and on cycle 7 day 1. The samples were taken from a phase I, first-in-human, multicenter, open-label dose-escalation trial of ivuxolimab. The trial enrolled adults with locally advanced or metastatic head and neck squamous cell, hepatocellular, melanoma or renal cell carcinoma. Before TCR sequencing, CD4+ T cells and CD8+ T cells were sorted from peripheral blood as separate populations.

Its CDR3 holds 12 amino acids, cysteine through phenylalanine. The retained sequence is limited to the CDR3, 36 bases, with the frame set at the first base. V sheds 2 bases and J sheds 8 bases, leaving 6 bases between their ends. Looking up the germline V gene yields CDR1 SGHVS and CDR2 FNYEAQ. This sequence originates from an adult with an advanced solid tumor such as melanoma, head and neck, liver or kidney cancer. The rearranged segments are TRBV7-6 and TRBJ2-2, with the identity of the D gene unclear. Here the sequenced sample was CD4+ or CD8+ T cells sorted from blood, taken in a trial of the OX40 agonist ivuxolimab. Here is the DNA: TGTGCCAGCAGCTTATGGAGAGGGGAGCTGTTTTTT. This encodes CASSLWRGELFF.